This T cell receptor (beta chain) was captured in a study of blood T cell repertoires in COVID-19. Germline lookup yields CDR1 GTSNPN and CDR2 SVGIG (reference sequence). The CDR3 is 12 residues long. Trimming took off 7 bases at V and 1 base at J, with 11 bases between the two ends. TCRdb's table, derived via immunoSEQ multiplex PCR, lists solely in-frame clones and lacks some. The sample consists of about 350,000 clones, roughly 86% of them appearing once. It was during active infection that Seattle patients were enrolled and then longitudinally followed. This sequence was found in a woman in her 70s with COVID-19, enrolled during active disease. V gene TRBV30 combines with J gene TRBJ2-7; weak D call: TRBD1 (5 bases). The sequenced material came from peripheral blood. CDR3 loop: CASRGKSYEQYF. In DNA form, the CDR3 reads TGTGCCTCAAGGGGCAAATCCTACGAGCAGTACTTC.